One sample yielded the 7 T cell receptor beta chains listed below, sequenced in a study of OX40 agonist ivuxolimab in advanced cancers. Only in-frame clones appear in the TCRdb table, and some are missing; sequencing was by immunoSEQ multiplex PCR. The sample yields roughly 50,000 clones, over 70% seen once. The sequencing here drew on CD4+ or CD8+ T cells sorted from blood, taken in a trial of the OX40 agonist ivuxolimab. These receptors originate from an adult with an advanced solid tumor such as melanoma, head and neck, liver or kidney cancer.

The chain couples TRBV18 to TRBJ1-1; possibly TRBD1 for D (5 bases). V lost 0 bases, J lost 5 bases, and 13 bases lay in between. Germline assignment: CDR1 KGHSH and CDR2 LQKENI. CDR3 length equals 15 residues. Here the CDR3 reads CASSPPPKGRTEAFF. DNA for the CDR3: TGTGCCAGCTCACCACCCCCAAAGGGGAGGACTGAAGCTTTCTTT. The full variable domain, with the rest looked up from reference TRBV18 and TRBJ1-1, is NAGVMQNPRHLVRRRGQEARLRCSPMKGHSHVYWYRQLPEEGLKFMVYLQKENIIDESGMPKERFSAEFPKEGPSILRIQQVVRGDSAAYFCASSPPPKGRTEAFFGQGTRLTVV.

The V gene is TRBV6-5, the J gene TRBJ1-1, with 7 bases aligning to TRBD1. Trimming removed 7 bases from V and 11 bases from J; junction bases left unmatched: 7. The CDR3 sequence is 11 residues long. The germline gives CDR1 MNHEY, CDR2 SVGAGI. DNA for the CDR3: TGTGCCAGCAAGGCCGACAGGGCGGCTTTCTTT. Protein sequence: CASKADRAAFF.

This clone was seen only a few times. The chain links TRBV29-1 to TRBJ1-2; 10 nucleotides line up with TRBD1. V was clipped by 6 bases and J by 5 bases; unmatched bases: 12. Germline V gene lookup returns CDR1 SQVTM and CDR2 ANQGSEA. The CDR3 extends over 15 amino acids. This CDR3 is CSVEVRDRGGYGYTF. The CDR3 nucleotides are TGCAGCGTAGAGGTCCGGGACAGGGGAGGGTATGGCTACACCTTC. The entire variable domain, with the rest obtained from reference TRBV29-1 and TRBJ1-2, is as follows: SAVISQKPSRDICQRGTSLTIQCQVDSQVTMMFWYRQQPGQSLTLIATANQGSEATYESGFVIDKFPISRPNLTFSTLTVSNMSPEDSSIYLCSVEVRDRGGYGYTFGSGTRLTVV.

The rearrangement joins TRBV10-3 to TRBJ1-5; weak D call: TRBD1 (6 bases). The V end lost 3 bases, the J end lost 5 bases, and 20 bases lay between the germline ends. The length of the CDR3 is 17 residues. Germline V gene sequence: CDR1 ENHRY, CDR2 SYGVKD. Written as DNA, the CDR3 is TGTGCCATCAGTGACCCCAACGTGGGGGGCGCGGATCAGCCCCAGCATTTT. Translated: CAISDPNVGGADQPQHF.

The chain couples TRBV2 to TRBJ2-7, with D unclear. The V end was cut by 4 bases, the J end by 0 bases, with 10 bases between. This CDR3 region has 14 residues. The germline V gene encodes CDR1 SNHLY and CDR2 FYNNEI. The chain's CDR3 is CASSVSPGSYEQYF. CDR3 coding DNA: TGTGCCAGCAGTGTTTCTCCAGGCTCCTACGAGCAGTACTTC.

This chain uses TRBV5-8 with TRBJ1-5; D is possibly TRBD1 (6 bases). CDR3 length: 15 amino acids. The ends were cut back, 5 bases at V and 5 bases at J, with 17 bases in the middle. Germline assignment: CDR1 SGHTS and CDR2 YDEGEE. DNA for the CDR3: TGTGCCAGCAGAGGTGGAACAGGGCAACATCAGCCCCAGCATTTT. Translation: CASRGGTGQHQPQHF.

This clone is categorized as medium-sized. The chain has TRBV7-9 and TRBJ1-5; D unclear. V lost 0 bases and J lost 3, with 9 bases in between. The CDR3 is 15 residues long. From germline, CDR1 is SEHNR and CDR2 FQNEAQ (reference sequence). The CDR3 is CASSLALGDNQPQHF. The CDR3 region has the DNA TGTGCCAGCAGCTTAGCGCTTGGTGACAATCAGCCCCAGCATTTT. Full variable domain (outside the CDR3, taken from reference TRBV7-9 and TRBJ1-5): DTGVSQNPRHKITKRGQNVTFRCDPISEHNRLYWYRQTLGQGPEFLTYFQNEAQLEKSRLLSDRFSAERPKGSFSTLEIQRTEQGDSAMYLCASSLALGDNQPQHFGDGTRLSIL.